This T cell receptor (beta chain) was captured in a study of T cells after yellow fever vaccination. Study observations and caveats: By day 5 rather than day 15, the secondary response had peaked, though it was weaker. Re-detected after boosting: most primary clones, around 97% of CD4 and about 89% of CD8.

As TCR cDNA was made by 5'RACE template switching, a universal primer site and UMIs were added. MiXCR, run by TCRdb on the 5' RACE reads, gives a single entry per CDR3 protein. The table has around 310,000 distinct CDR3 sequences, approximately 3.8% seen once; the top ten hold about 25%. This clonotype was seen repeatedly, ten times or more. What it recognizes is unknown. Germline V CDR1 and CDR2: SGHDT, YYEEEE. The CDR3 is 14 residues long. Trimming cost V 3 bases and J 7 bases; bases outside gene matches: 6. Sequences were derived from PBMCs, sampled on the day of the yellow fever booster vaccination. This TCR came from a man aged 18 to 29 who received the YFV17D yellow fever vaccine. This rearrangement joins TRBV5-6 to TRBJ1-5, with 8 bases matching TRBD1. The chain's CDR3 is CASSSGTGWQPQHF. In DNA, the CDR3 is TGTGCCAGCAGCTCGGGGACAGGTTGGCAGCCCCAGCATTTT.